This TCR beta chain was captured in a study of cytomegalovirus exposure and HLA in healthy donors. Study observations and caveats: Usually a TCR sequence was rare, but some public TCRs were found in many donors. In a later analysis, V- and J-gene trimming of beta chains associated with a DCLRE1C missense variant, replicated independently. Cytomegalovirus-associated TCR beta chains were listed, numbering some 180.

It was with 60 Vbeta and 13 Jbeta primers that the PCR ran. Produced via immunoSEQ multiplex PCR; TCRdb's table is partial and in-frame only. The sample table includes about 53,000 clones. A remark on this clone: Its antigen is unidentified.

Trimming removed 1 base at V and 4 bases at J, with 7 bases between. The length of the CDR3 is 13 residues. Germline-derived CDR1 and CDR2 are SGHAT and FQNNGV. The TCR originated in a woman younger than 35 in good health and CMV-seronegative. The sample consisted of PBMCs. V is TRBV11-2 and J is TRBJ1-2; no firm D call. CDR3 loop: CASSLASTYGYTF. In DNA form, the CDR3 reads TGTGCCAGCAGCTTAGCATCTACCTATGGCTACACCTTC.